What follows are 10 T cell receptor beta chains derived from one specimen sequenced in a study of CDR3 diversity in severe acne. TCRdb passed the PCR reads through MiXCR, listing each CDR3 protein once. This table holds 85,000 to 120,000 distinct CDR3 sequences, roughly half found once. Sequencing used blood. Every receptor here comes from a male donor with acne.

This clonotype showed up many times. The V and J genes are TRBV7-8 and TRBJ1-5, with 8 bases aligning to TRBD1. The CDR3 contains 13 residues. Germline V gives CDR1 SGHVS, CDR2 FQNEAQ. The V and J ends lost 1 base and 10 bases, in that order; junction bases with no gene match: 3. This chain's CDR3 is CASSLGQGSPQHF. CDR3 DNA sequence: TGTGCCAGCAGCTTAGGACAGGGGTCCCCCCAGCATTTT. The full variable domain, rest sourced from reference TRBV7-8 and TRBJ1-5, is GAGVSQSPRYKVAKRGQDVALRCDPISGHVSLFWYQQALGQGPEFLTYFQNEAQLDKSGLPSDRFFAERPEGSVSTLKIQRTQQEDSAVYLCASSLGQGSPQHFGDGTRLSIL.

Relative to its sample, this clonotype is medium-sized. For the CDR3, the DNA is TGTGCCAGCAGTGAAGGGACAGGAGATAATAATTCACCCCTCCACTTT. This encodes CASSEGTGDNNSPLHF. The chain combines TRBV2 with TRBJ1-6; 7 positions match TRBD1. Trimming removed 1 base from V and 5 bases from J; junction bases left unmatched: 5. The CDR3 runs to 16 residues. The germline gives CDR1 SNHLY, CDR2 FYNNEI.

Only one count was recorded for this clonotype. At one of its ends the junction is not consistent with the germline gene, which may arise from a read error. This chain connects TRBV10-3 to TRBJ1-5, with no clear D. Germline values: CDR1 ENHRY, CDR2 SYGVKD. The CDR3 totals 13 residues. The DNA for the CDR3 is TGTGCCAGCAGTTACATATACAATCAGCCCCAGCATTTT. Translation: CASSYIYNQPQHF.

This clonotype showed up just a few times. The chain is built from TRBV9 and TRBJ1-2, with TRBD1 identical over 8 bases. CDR3 size: 17 residues. V lost 3 bases and J lost 3; bases outside the gene matches: 13. Germline V CDR1 and CDR2: SGDLS, YYNGEE. CDR3 in amino acids: CASSEGMGQDTYYGYTF. The CDR3 DNA follows: TGTGCCAGCAGCGAGGGGATGGGACAGGACACTTACTATGGCTACACCTTC.

This chain links TRBV7-9 with TRBJ2-7, with a tentative D call TRBD1 (6 bases). Trimming shortened V by 6 bases and J by 3 bases, and 21 bases separated the two germline ends. Germline V gene lookup returns CDR1 SEHNR and CDR2 FQNEAQ (reference sequence). CDR3 length: 16 residues. The CDR3 DNA is TGTGCCAGCAGTCCTACGACAGGCAGCAGTCTCTACGAGCAGTACTTC. Its protein product is CASSPTTGSSLYEQYF.

The genes are TRBV10-3 and TRBJ1-5; no definite D call. The CDR3 length is 14 residues. Germline assignment: CDR1 ENHRY and CDR2 SYGVKD. V lost 3 bases and J lost 4, with 10 bases in between. CDR3 DNA sequence: TGTGCCATCAGTGATACAGACAATAATCAGCCCCAGCATTTT. This gives the protein CAISDTDNNQPQHF.

This clonotype was detected only once. A clone one base away is much larger, so this may be a read error. This chain uses TRBV5-1 with TRBJ1-1; no firm D call. Germline CDR1 reads SGHRS; CDR2 reads YFSETQ. The CDR3 is 13 residues long. CDR3 sequence (DNA): TGTGCCTGCAGCTCGGTAGGCGCCACTGAAGCTTTCTTT. It translates to CACSSVGATEAFF.

The rearrangement uses TRBV12-5 and TRBJ1-1, with D unresolved. Germline CDR1 reads LGHNT; CDR2 reads FRNRAP. Trimming stripped 5 bases from V and 6 bases from J, with 13 bases between. This CDR3 is built from 13 residues. DNA of the CDR3: TGTGCTAGTGGTGGAACCGGATCAGCTGAAGCTTTCTTT. Translating it yields CASGGTGSAEAFF. The full variable domain, in which reference TRBV12-5 and TRBJ1-1 provide the parts outside the CDR3, is DARVTQTPRHKVTEMGQEVTMRCQPILGHNTVFWYRQTMMQGLELLAYFRNRAPLDDSGMPKDRFSAEMPDATLATLKIQPSEPRDSAVYFCASGGTGSAEAFFGQGTRLTVV.

This chain uses TRBV25-1 with TRBJ1-5; D gene ambiguous. The CDR3 has 14 amino acids. Trimming stripped 5 bases from V and 5 bases from J, with 13 bases between. The V gene's germline CDR1 is MGHDK and CDR2 SYGVNS. CDR3 sequence (DNA): TGTGCCAGCAGTTACTTGGGCGGCGATCAGCCCCAGCATTTT. Protein product: CASSYLGGDQPQHF.

The chain links TRBV10-3 to TRBJ2-2; 7 nucleotides agree with TRBD1. V dropped 6 bases and J dropped 5; count of bases not matched to a gene: 3. CDR3 length: 13 residues. Germline CDR1 and CDR2: ENHRY and SYGVKD. The CDR3 region has the DNA TGTGCCATCAGGGAACAGGGGACCGGGGAGCTGTTTTTT. Translated: CAIREQGTGELFF.